Sequencing of this T cell receptor beta chain was carried out in a study of beta chain features in type 1 diabetes. Study outcomes and limitations: TCRB CDR3s were moderately but significantly shorter in Type 1 diabetes patients in all four CD4+ subsets.

Germline V CDR1 and CDR2: LGHNA, YSLEER. With 0 bases removed from V and 2 bases from J, the gap between germline ends came to 11 bases. The CDR3 is made up of 16 amino acids. Every bit of the isolated RNA underwent reverse transcription, so sequencing read expressed TCRB transcripts. This table comes from immunoSEQ multiplex PCR, and its TCRdb copy is limited to in-frame clones, with some not included. The sample has about 660,000 clones, about an eighth seen once. A heparinised blood draw that averaged about 100 mL was obtained once from each donor. A few counts support this clone. Its specificity is not known.

The clonotype comes from a man between 18 and 29 years old with type 1 diabetes. Material for sequencing was naive CD4+ T cells from blood. The chain has TRBV4-3 and TRBJ1-5; D is perhaps TRBD1 (6 bases). The CDR3 reads CASSQEAGGGNQPQHF. DNA for the CDR3: TGCGCCAGCAGCCAAGAAGCTGGGGGCGGCAATCAGCCCCAGCATTTT.